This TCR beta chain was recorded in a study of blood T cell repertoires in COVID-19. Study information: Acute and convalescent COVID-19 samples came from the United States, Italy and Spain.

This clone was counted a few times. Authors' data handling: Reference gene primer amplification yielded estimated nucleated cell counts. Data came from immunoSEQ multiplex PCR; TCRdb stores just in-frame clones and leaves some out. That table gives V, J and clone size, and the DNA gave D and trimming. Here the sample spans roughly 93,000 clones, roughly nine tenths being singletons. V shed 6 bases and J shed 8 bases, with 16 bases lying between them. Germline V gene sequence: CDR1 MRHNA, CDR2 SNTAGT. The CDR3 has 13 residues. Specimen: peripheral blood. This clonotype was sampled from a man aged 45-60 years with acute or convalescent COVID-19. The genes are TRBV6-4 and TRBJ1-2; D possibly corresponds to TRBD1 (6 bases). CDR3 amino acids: CASRAQGPGGYTF. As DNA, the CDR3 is TGTGCCAGCAGAGCACAGGGCCCTGGAGGCTACACCTTC.